This TCR beta chain was captured in a study of shared clonotypes between healthy human individuals. V shed 7 bases and J shed 4 bases, with 11 bases lying between them. This CDR3 has 11 amino acids. Germline values: CDR1 SQVTM, CDR2 ANQGSEA. Only in-frame clones appear in the TCRdb table, and some are missing; sequencing was by immunoSEQ multiplex PCR. The table includes under 600,000 clones, roughly 98% detected once. CD45RO-negative cells were positively selected for CCR7, leaving out terminally differentiated effector memory CD45RA+ cells. The sample was naive CD8+ T cells sorted from blood. The chain uses TRBV29-1 and TRBJ2-7; possibly TRBD2 for D (5 bases). The clonotype comes from a man younger than 45 in good health. CDR3 sequence reads: CSGGRGYEQYF. The DNA of the CDR3 is TGCAGCGGGGGTCGGGGATACGAGCAGTACTTC.